This TCR beta chain was sequenced for a study of blood T cell repertoires in COVID-19. For the study at large: T cells, B-cell-depleted T cells, or PBMCs provided the cDNA or gDNA that served as material.

The participants were between roughly 18 and 100 years old and came from 24 US areas. The study counted Cohort 3 donors as recovered given two negative PCRs, clearance, or symptom resolution. Produced via immunoSEQ multiplex PCR; TCRdb's table is partial and in-frame only. The data contain around 300,000 clones, 80% to 95% of them singletons. The CDR3 runs to 14 residues. Trimming stripped 5 bases from V and 1 base from J, with 10 bases between. Germline values: CDR1 MNHEY, CDR2 SMNVEV (reference sequence). V usage is TRBV27 and J usage is TRBJ2-3, with D tentatively TRBD2 (6 bases). The source material was PBMCs or T cells enriched from blood (not recorded which). This receptor was obtained from a woman in her twenties or thirties who had recovered from COVID-19. The CDR3 region is CASSQLAGTDTQYF. As DNA, the CDR3 is TGTGCCAGCAGTCAACTAGCTGGCACAGATACGCAGTATTTT.